Sequencing of this TCR beta chain was carried out in a study of T-cell memory formation after mild COVID-19. This clonotype was seen ten or more times. Via MiXCR, TCRdb re-called the 5' RACE reads, giving one row per CDR3 protein. This sample has tens of thousands of distinct CDR3 sequences, with 20% to 25% found just once. Germline V gene sequence: CDR1 SEHNR, CDR2 FQNEAQ (reference sequence). J gave up 2 bases and V 6 bases, and 3 bases lay outside the gene matches. The CDR3 spans 13 residues. The chain joins TRBV7-9 to TRBJ2-5; 7 bases are shared with TRBD1. This receptor was identified in an adult who had mild COVID-19 (a few samples of this study predate the infection). Cell type and time point are not known. The sample consisted of PBMCs or a T cell subset sorted from them (not recorded which). Here the CDR3 DNA reads TGTGCCAGCAGAAGGGGGCTTCAAGAGACCCAGTACTTC. Encoded protein: CASRRGLQETQYF.